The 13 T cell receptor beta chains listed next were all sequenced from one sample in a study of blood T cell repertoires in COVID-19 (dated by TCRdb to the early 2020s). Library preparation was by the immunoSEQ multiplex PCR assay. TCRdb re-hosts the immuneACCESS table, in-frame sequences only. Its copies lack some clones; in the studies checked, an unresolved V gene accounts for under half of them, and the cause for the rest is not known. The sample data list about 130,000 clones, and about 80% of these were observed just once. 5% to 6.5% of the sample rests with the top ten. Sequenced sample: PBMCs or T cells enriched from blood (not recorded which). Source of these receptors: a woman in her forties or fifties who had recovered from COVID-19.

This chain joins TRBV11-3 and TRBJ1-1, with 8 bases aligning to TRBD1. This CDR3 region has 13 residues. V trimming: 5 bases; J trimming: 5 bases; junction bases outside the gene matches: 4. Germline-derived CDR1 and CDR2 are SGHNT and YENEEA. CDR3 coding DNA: TGTGCCAGCAGCCCCCGACAGGGGACTGAAGCTTTCTTT. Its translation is CASSPRQGTEAFF.

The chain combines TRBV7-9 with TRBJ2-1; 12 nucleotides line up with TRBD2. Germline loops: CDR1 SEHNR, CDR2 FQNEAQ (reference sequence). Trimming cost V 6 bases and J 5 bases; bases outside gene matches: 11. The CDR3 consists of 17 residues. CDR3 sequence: CASSQKVRLAGDNEQFF. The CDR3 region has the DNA TGTGCCAGCAGTCAAAAAGTCCGACTAGCGGGGGACAATGAGCAGTTCTTC.

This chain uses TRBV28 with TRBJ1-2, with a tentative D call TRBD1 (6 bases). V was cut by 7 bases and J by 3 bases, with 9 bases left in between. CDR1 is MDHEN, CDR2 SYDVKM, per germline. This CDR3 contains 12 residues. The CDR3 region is CASNRVDYGYTF. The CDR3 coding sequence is TGTGCCAGCAACAGGGTGGACTATGGCTACACCTTC.

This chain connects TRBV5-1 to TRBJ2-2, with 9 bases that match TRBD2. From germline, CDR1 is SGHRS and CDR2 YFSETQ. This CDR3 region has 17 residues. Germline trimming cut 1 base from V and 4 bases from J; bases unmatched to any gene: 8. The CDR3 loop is CASSLTRGGASTGELFF. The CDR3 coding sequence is TGCGCCAGCAGCTTGACTCGCGGGGGGGCGAGCACCGGGGAGCTGTTTTTT.

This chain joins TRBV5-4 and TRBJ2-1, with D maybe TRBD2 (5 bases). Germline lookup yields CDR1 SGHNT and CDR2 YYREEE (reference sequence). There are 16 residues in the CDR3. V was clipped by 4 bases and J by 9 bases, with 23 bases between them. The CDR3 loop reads CASSAGVGLGVGEQFF. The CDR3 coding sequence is TGTGCCAGCAGCGCCGGTGTCGGTTTGGGAGTGGGTGAGCAGTTCTTC.

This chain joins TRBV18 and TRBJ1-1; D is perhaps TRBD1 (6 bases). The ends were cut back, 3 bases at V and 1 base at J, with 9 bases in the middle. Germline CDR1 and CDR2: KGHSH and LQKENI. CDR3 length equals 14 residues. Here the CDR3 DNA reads TGTGCCAGCTCACCCTCGACAGGGAACACTGAAGCTTTCTTT. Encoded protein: CASSPSTGNTEAFF. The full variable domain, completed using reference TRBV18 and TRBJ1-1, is NAGVMQNPRHLVRRRGQEARLRCSPMKGHSHVYWYRQLPEEGLKFMVYLQKENIIDESGMPKERFSAEFPKEGPSILRIQQVVRGDSAAYFCASSPSTGNTEAFFGQGTRLTVV.

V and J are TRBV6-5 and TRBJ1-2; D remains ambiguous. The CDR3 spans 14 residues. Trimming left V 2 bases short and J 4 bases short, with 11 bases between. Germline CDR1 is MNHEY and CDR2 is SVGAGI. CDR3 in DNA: TGTGCCAGCAGTTACGGTGCGCCTTTCTATGGCTACACCTTC. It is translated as CASSYGAPFYGYTF.

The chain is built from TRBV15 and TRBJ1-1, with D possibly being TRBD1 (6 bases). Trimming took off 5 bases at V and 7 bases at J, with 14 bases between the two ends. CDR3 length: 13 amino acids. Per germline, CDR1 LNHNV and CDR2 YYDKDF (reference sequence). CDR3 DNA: TGTGCCACCAGCCGTCAGGGGCAGGTTGAAGCTTTCTTT. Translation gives CATSRQGQVEAFF.

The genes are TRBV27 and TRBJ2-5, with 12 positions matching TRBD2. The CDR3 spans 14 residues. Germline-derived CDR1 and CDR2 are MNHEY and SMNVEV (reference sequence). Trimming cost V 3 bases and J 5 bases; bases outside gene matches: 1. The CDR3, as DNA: TGTGCCAGCAGTTTGGGACTAGCGGGTGAGACCCAGTACTTC. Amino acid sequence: CASSLGLAGETQYF.

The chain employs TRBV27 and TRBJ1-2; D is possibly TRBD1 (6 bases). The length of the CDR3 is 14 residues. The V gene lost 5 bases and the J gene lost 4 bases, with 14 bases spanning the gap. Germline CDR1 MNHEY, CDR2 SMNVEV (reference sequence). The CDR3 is CASSQTGSGYGYTF. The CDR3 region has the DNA TGTGCCAGCAGTCAAACAGGGTCAGGCTATGGCTACACCTTC.

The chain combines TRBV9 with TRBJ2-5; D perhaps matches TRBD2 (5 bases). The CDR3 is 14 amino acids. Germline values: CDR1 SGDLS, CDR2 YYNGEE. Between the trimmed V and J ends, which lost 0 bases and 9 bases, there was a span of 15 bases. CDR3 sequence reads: CASSVDLGPAAQYF. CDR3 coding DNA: TGTGCCAGCAGCGTAGATCTAGGCCCAGCGGCCCAGTACTTC.

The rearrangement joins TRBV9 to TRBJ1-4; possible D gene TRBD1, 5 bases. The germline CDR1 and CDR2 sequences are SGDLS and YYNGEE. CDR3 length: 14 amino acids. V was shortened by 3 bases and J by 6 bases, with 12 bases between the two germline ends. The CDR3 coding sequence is TGTGCCAGCAGCGCAGGGTCGGTGGATGAAAAACTGTTTTTT. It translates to CASSAGSVDEKLFF. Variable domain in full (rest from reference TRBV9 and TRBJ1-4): DSGVTQTPKHLITATGQRVTLRCSPRSGDLSVYWYQQSLDQGLQFLIQYYNGEERAKGNILERFSAQQFPDLHSELNLSSLELGDSALYFCASSAGSVDEKLFFGSGTQLSVL.

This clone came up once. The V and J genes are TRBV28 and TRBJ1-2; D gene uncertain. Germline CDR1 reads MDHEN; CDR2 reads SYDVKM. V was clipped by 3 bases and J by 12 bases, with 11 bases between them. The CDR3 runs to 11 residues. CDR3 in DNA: TGTGCCAGCAGTTTTCTGGGAGGTCACACCTTC. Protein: CASSFLGGHTF.